A selection of T cell receptor beta chains follows, all from one sample in a study of multiple sclerosis patients with progressive multifocal leukoencephalopathy. TCRdb keeps only in-frame clones here, not all; method: immunoSEQ multiplex PCR. The table lists about 32,000 clones, 80% to 95% of them singletons. Sample: PBMCs. The receptors were sampled from a man aged 30 to 45 with multiple sclerosis. Each CDR3 is given with its conserved first and last residue. The D gene is left open where the match is weak. Some rows mark clone size as missing; the rest say once, few, many or name a class of expanded clone.

>TRBJ2-1|TRBD2|TRBV19|NA
CASSTSGSSYNEQFF
TGTGCCAGTAGTACGAGCGGGAGCTCCTACAATGAGCAGTTCTTC
>TRBJ1-2|NA|TRBV11-2|few
CASSPLRGVRGYTF
TGTGCCAGCAGCCCGTTGAGGGGGGTCCGCGGCTACACCTTC
>TRBJ2-5|NA|TRBV7-7|NA
CASSLIGGQETQYF
TGTGCCAGCAGCTTAATAGGGGGCCAAGAGACCCAGTACTTC
>TRBJ2-3|NA|TRBV9|NA
CASSVQGTDTQYF
TGTGCCAGCAGCGTACAGGGCACAGATACGCAGTATTTT
>TRBJ2-6|NA|TRBV6-1|NA
CATSTRANVLTF
TGTGCCACCAGCACGCGGGCCAACGTCCTGACTTTC
>TRBJ2-1|NA|TRBV18|NA
CASSEGINNEQFF
TGTGCCAGCTCAGAGGGGATAAACAATGAGCAGTTCTTC
>TRBJ1-2|NA|TRBV6-6|NA
CASRDARYTF
TGTGCCAGCAGGGACGCCCGCTACACCTTC
>TRBJ2-1|TRBD2|TRBV11-2|NA
CASSFGTSSYNEQFF
TGTGCCAGCAGCTTCGGGACTAGCTCCTACAATGAGCAGTTCTTC
>TRBJ2-1|TRBD2|TRBV23-1|NA
CASSYTGGPENEQFF
TGCGCCAGCAGTTACACGGGAGGGCCAGAAAATGAGCAGTTCTTC
>TRBJ1-2|TRBD1|TRBV6-5|NA
CASSSDRGYGYTF
TGTGCCAGCAGTAGCGACAGGGGGTATGGCTACACCTTC
>TRBJ2-2|NA|TRBV19|NA
CASSIDLETGELFF
TGTGCCAGTAGTATAGATCTAGAAACCGGGGAGCTGTTTTTT
>TRBJ2-7|NA|TRBV30|NA
CAWSVGQLQYF
TGTGCCTGGAGTGTAGGACAGCTCCAGTACTTC
>TRBJ1-4|TRBD1|TRBV15|NA
CATSQRGPGEKLFF
TGTGCCACCAGCCAAAGGGGGCCTGGTGAAAAACTGTTTTTT
>TRBJ1-6|NA|TRBV7-2|NA
CASSLAGRTTPLHF
TGTGCCAGCAGCTTAGCAGGGCGGACGACACCCCTCCACTTT
>TRBJ2-1|TRBD2|TRBV7-9|NA
CASSLRASGSPHEQFF
TGTGCCAGCAGCTTAAGGGCTAGCGGGAGTCCCCATGAGCAGTTCTTC
>TRBJ1-5|NA|TRBV18|NA
CASSGRDGPQHF
TGTGCCAGCTCCGGACGGGATGGGCCCCAGCATTTT
>TRBJ1-5|TRBD1|TRBV2|NA
CASSRQGDQPQHF
TGTGCCAGCAGCCGACAGGGAGATCAGCCCCAGCATTTT
>TRBJ2-2|NA|TRBV7-9|NA
CASSLSGTGELFF
TGTGCCAGCAGCCTTAGTGGGACCGGGGAGCTGTTTTTT
>TRBJ2-5|NA|TRBV5-4|NA
CASSTYRDLRETQYF
TGTGCCAGCAGCACCTACAGGGATCTACGGGAGACCCAGTACTTC
>TRBJ2-2|NA|TRBV15|NA
CATSSYQGGPTGELFF
TGTGCCACCAGCAGTTACCAGGGGGGCCCGACCGGGGAGCTGTTTTTT
>TRBJ1-1|NA|TRBV5-8|NA
CASRQSTEAFF
TGTGCCAGCAGGCAGAGTACTGAAGCTTTCTTT
>TRBJ2-4|TRBD2|TRBV4-3|NA
CASSQGLAGEYIQYF
TGCGCCAGCAGCCAGGGACTAGCGGGAGAGTACATTCAGTACTTC
>TRBJ2-7|TRBD2|TRBV7-9|NA
CASSLADSYEQYF
TGTGCCAGCAGCCTAGCGGACTCCTACGAGCAGTACTTC
>TRBJ2-7|NA|TRBV5-4|NA
CASSLTSRAYEQYF
TGTGCCAGCAGCTTGACTTCTAGGGCCTACGAGCAGTACTTC
>TRBJ2-5|TRBD2|TRBV18|NA
CASSHPGGILYQETQYF
TGTGCCAGCTCACACCCCGGGGGGATCCTGTACCAAGAGACCCAGTACTTC
>TRBJ2-3|NA|TRBV11-3|NA
CASSSGHWTDTQYF
TGTGCCAGCAGCTCTGGACACTGGACAGATACGCAGTATTTT
>TRBJ1-2|TRBD1|TRBV5-4|NA
CASSLAGTGSLYGYTF
TGTGCCAGCAGCTTGGCGGGGACAGGAAGCCTCTATGGCTACACCTTC
>TRBJ2-3|TRBD1|TRBV30|NA
CAWRRDRSTDTQYF
TGTGCCTGGAGGAGGGACAGGAGCACAGATACGCAGTATTTT
>TRBJ1-3|NA|TRBV18|NA
CASSPRTALGNTIYF
TGTGCCAGCTCACCACGGACCGCCTTGGGAAACACCATATATTTT
>TRBJ2-3|NA|TRBV29-1|NA
CSVESDTQYF
TGCAGCGTGGAGTCAGATACGCAGTATTTT
>TRBJ2-2|TRBD2|TRBV5-1|once
CASSPLSGATGELFF
TGCGCCAGCAGCCCCCTCAGCGGGGCCACCGGGGAGCTGTTTTTT
>TRBJ1-4|NA|TRBV27|NA
CASSWTVKEKLFF
TGTGCCAGCAGTTGGACAGTAAAGGAAAAACTGTTTTTT
>TRBJ2-1|NA|TRBV7-9|once
CASSPRDSSPEQFF
TGTGCCAGCAGCCCACGGGACTCCTCCCCAGAGCAGTTCTTC
>TRBJ2-7|TRBD2|TRBV6-6|NA
CASSPLGGSYEQYF
TGTGCCAGCAGCCCCTTGGGGGGGTCCTACGAGCAGTACTTC
>TRBJ1-3|NA|TRBV11-2|NA
CASSPQQTGNTIYF
TGTGCCAGCAGCCCACAGCAAACTGGAAACACCATATATTTT
>TRBJ2-1|NA|TRBV7-9|NA
CASSLVRGNEQFF
TGTGCCAGCAGCTTAGTTCGGGGAAATGAGCAGTTCTTC
>TRBJ1-1|NA|TRBV18|NA
CASSQTGSGRNTEAFF
TGTGCCAGCTCCCAAACAGGGTCCGGAAGGAACACTGAAGCTTTCTTT
>TRBJ1-4|NA|TRBV19|NA
CASSIDLTTGLGQLFF
TGTGCCAGTAGTATAGATCTAACCACGGGTCTTGGGCAACTGTTTTTT
>TRBJ2-5|TRBD1|TRBV7-7|NA
CASSLDREETQYF
TGTGCTAGCAGCTTAGACAGGGAAGAGACCCAGTACTTC
>TRBJ2-3|NA|TRBV30|NA
CAWESPLENTDTQYF
TGTGCCTGGGAGAGTCCCCTCGAAAACACAGATACGCAGTATTTT
>TRBJ2-1|TRBD2|TRBV7-8|once
CASSFEAGGPIYEQFF
TGTGCCAGCAGCTTTGAGGCGGGAGGGCCAATATATGAGCAGTTCTTC
>TRBJ1-1|NA|TRBV4-1|few
CASSQGSFLGTEAFF
TGCGCCAGCAGCCAAGGTAGTTTCCTGGGGACTGAAGCTTTCTTT
>TRBJ2-1|NA|TRBV11-3|NA
CASSLLVYNEQFF
TGTGCCAGCAGCTTGCTAGTCTACAATGAGCAGTTCTTC
>TRBJ2-3|TRBD1|TRBV6-4|once
CASSASAGTGADTQYF
TGTGCCAGCAGTGCCTCTGCCGGGACAGGGGCAGATACGCAGTATTTT
>TRBJ2-7|NA|TRBV7-2|NA
CASSSNYISYEQYF
TGTGCCAGCAGCTCCAATTATATCTCCTACGAGCAGTACTTC